This T cell receptor (beta chain) appears in the sequencing data of a study of T and B cells in COVID-19 patients. Whole-study findings and limits: There were around 2,300 TCR clusters exclusive to the recovered cohort, 31 with low generation probability.

In this sample, this clonotype is medium-sized (0.01 to 0.1%). Its antigen remains unidentified. TRB was amplified from about 250-500 ng of blood genomic DNA. TRB rearrangements were amplified by multiplex PCR with BIOMED2 TRB-A/B primers. TCRdb fed the multiplex PCR reads into MiXCR, producing one record per CDR3 protein. The data contain 1,300 to 1,500 distinct CDR3 sequences, 20% to 30% of them singletons. This clonotype was obtained from a human donor with active COVID-19. Sequencing input: blood.

The CDR3 here is CASSLNVVWAGELFF. The CDR3 DNA reads as TGTGCCAGCAGTCTAAATGTAGTTTGGGCCGGGGAGCTGTTTTTT. This chain uses TRBV6-6 with TRBJ2-2; D is unclear. CDR1 and CDR2 from the germline V gene are MNHNY and SVGAGI (reference sequence). V was trimmed by 5 bases and J by 6 bases, leaving 16 bases between them. The CDR3 contains 15 residues.